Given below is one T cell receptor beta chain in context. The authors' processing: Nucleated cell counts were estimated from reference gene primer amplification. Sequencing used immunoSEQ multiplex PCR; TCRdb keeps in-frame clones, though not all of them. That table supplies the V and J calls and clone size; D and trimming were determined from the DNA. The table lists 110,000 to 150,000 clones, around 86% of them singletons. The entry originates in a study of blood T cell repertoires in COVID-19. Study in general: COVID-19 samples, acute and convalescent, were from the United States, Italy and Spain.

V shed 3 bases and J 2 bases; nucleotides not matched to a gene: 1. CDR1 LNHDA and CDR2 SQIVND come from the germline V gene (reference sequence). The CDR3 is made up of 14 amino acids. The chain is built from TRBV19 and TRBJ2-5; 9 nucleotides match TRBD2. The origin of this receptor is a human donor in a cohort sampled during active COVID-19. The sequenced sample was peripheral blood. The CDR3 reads CASSMAGGQETQYF. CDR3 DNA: TGTGCCAGTAGTATGGCGGGAGGGCAAGAGACCCAGTACTTC.